This section outlines one TCR beta chain sequence together with its context. Its antigen is as yet unknown. The data originate from a study of cytomegalovirus exposure and HLA in healthy donors. Whole-study findings and limits: Most TCRs appeared rarely, but some public TCRs recurred in many donors. Cytomegalovirus association was assigned to more than 150 TCR beta chains.

Germline-derived CDR1 and CDR2 are DFQATT and SNEGSKA (reference sequence). The CDR3 is made up of 11 amino acids. V lost 6 bases to trimming and J lost 7 bases; unmatched junction nucleotides: 5. Sequenced by immunoSEQ multiplex PCR; TCRdb stores in-frame clones only, minus some. The sample shows some 140,000 clones, roughly 86% of them seen only once. The receptor was isolated from a human donor in good health. V and J are TRBV20-1 and TRBJ1-2; TRBD1 matches at 7 bases. Sequencing used PBMCs. This chain's CDR3 is CSAEQGSGYTF. The CDR3 coding sequence is TGCAGTGCAGAACAGGGGTCTGGCTACACCTTC.